These 3 T cell receptor beta chains share one sample of origin, sequenced in a study of shared clonotypes between healthy human individuals. This table comes from immunoSEQ multiplex PCR, and its TCRdb copy is limited to in-frame clones, with some not included. The data hold a few million clones, with under 95% observed a single time. The specimen was naive CD4+ T cells from PBMCs. Subset defined: CD45RA+ positively selected. The receptors derive from a man aged 18 to 30 in good health. Some clones in this sample may be carry-over from other donors' samples.

As DNA, the CDR3 is TGTGCCAGCAGCACAAGCGGGAGGCAGTTCTTC. Its protein is CASSTSGRQFF. The V and J genes are TRBV7-2 and TRBJ2-1, with 8 positions matching TRBD2. Germline-derived CDR1 and CDR2 are SGHTA and FQGNSA. J lost 12 bases, V lost 5 bases, and 3 bases had no gene match. This CDR3 spans 11 amino acids.

The genes are TRBV25-1 and TRBJ1-1; 9 nucleotides line up with TRBD1. Germline CDR1 reads MGHDK; CDR2 reads SYGVNS. The CDR3 is 15 residues long. V lost 3 bases, J lost 5 bases, and 7 bases stayed unmatched. The CDR3 DNA reads TGTGCCAGCAGTGACAACAGGGGGCTGGGAACTGAAGCTTTCTTT. It specifies CASSDNRGLGTEAFF.

J is TRBJ2-7 and V is TRBV11-3; D assignment may be TRBD1 or TRBD2 (5 bases each). Germline values: CDR1 SGHNT, CDR2 YENEEA. This CDR3 contains 18 residues. Trimming left V 5 bases short and J 0 bases short, with 23 bases between. CDR3 coding DNA: TGTGCCAGCAGCCCCGGAGCCGGGACCCCGGGCGGCTCCTACGAGCAGTACTTC. It translates to CASSPGAGTPGGSYEQYF.